This is a list of T cell receptor beta chains from one sample in a study of a mutant IDH1 vaccine in newly diagnosed glioma. Assay: immunoSEQ multiplex PCR; the TCRdb copy retains only in-frame clones and omits some. The data show approximately 110,000 clones, 85% to 90% seen once. What these receptors recognize is not known. This specimen consisted of PBMCs, obtained from a glioma patient whose treatment included an IDH1 peptide vaccine. All receptors come from a woman aged 45-65 years with glioma. The CDR3 runs from the conserved cysteine through the conserved F or W. D genes are given only for firm matches. Size is stated for part of the rows, as once, few or many counts, or as a class when the clone is expanded.

CDR3nt,CDR3aa,abundance,v_gene,j_gene,d_gene
TGTGCCAGCAAAATTCGGGACAGCTATGGCTACACCTTC,CASKIRDSYGYTF,once,TRBV6-5,TRBJ1-2,TRBD1
TGCGCCAGCAGCCAAGTTAGGAGCAATGGCTACACCTTC,CASSQVRSNGYTF,-,TRBV4-1,TRBJ1-2,-
TGTGCCAGCAGCAAAAAAACCGAGGGGAACGAGCCCTACAATGAGCAGTTCTTC,CASSKKTEGNEPYNEQFF,-,TRBV21-1,TRBJ2-1,-
TGTGCCAGCAGCCTGATGAACGAGCAGTACTTC,CASSLMNEQYF,-,TRBV11-1,TRBJ2-7,-
TGTGCCAGCAGCTTAGCCTCGGGACTCTCTGGGGCCAACGTCCTGACTTTC,CASSLASGLSGANVLTF,-,TRBV5-6,TRBJ2-6,-
TGTGCCAGCAAAAGAGGACCGGGACCCCAGACATACGAGCAGTACTTC,CASKRGPGPQTYEQYF,-,TRBV5-4,TRBJ2-7,-
TGTGCCAGCAGCCGGGACAGCGCCGGCGAGCAGTACTTC,CASSRDSAGEQYF,-,TRBV6-5,TRBJ2-7,TRBD1
TGCGCCAGCAGCTTGACTAGCGGAAGCGATGAGCAGTTCTTC,CASSLTSGSDEQFF,-,TRBV5-1,TRBJ2-1,TRBD2
TGTGCCAGCAGTGAATCGGGGACGGTCCCCTACGAGCAGTACTTC,CASSESGTVPYEQYF,-,TRBV6-1,TRBJ2-7,-
TGTGCTAGCAGCATTAATAGCGGGAGGGCCGCGGAGACCCAGTACTTC,CASSINSGRAAETQYF,-,TRBV7-7,TRBJ2-5,TRBD2
TGTGCCAGCAGCTTGAGCGGGGGCTGGGGTTCACCCCTCCACTTT,CASSLSGGWGSPLHF,once,TRBV5-4,TRBJ1-6,-
TGTGCCAGCTCCCCAGGGGTTCTCGACGAGCAGTACTTC,CASSPGVLDEQYF,-,TRBV18,TRBJ2-7,-
TGTGCCAGCAGCTTAGCGGGGACCTCGGAAGAAAAACTGTTTTTT,CASSLAGTSEEKLFF,-,TRBV7-2,TRBJ1-4,-
TGTGCCAGCAGCTCATACAGGGGGAGGGGTGAGCAGTTCTTC,CASSSYRGRGEQFF,few,TRBV7-8,TRBJ2-1,-
TGTGCCAGCAAGGATGGACAGGGGCGCAATCAGCCCCAGCATTTT,CASKDGQGRNQPQHF,few,TRBV27,TRBJ1-5,TRBD1
TGTGCCAGCAGCGCCTTAGAGGGGGCCGGTTCACCCCTCCACTTT,CASSALEGAGSPLHF,-,TRBV9,TRBJ1-6,TRBD1
TGTGCCAGCAGTTTGGGACTAGGCCAGAATGAGCAGTTCTTC,CASSLGLGQNEQFF,-,TRBV7-3,TRBJ2-1,TRBD2
TGCGCCAGCAGTGTAGACAGTGGGGACGTGCCCCAGCATTTT,CASSVDSGDVPQHF,-,TRBV10-2,TRBJ1-5,-
TGTGCCAGTAGGGGGGGAGGATCTCCGAACACTGAAGCTTTCTTT,CASRGGGSPNTEAFF,-,TRBV19,TRBJ1-1,-
TGTGCCAGCAGTTCCCAGAGCGGGATGCCCTACGAGCAGTACTTC,CASSSQSGMPYEQYF,-,TRBV27,TRBJ2-7,TRBD2
TGCGCCAGCAGCTCGAGTACTAGCCTACAAGAGACCCAGTACTTC,CASSSSTSLQETQYF,once,TRBV5-1,TRBJ2-5,-
TGCGCCAGCAGCCGAACGGTGCGGAGGGGGACTAAACACGAGCAGTACTTC,CASSRTVRRGTKHEQYF,-,TRBV4-1,TRBJ2-7,-
TGTGCCAGTAGTGTCCCGGGACCTGGAAACACCATATATTTT,CASSVPGPGNTIYF,-,TRBV19,TRBJ1-3,-
TGTGCCAGCAGCTTCGGGCTAGCGGAATACGAGCAGTACTTC,CASSFGLAEYEQYF,-,TRBV5-4,TRBJ2-7,TRBD2
TGTGCCAGCAGTTTAAGGGGCAGGGGGACTGAAGCTTTCTTT,CASSLRGRGTEAFF,-,TRBV28,TRBJ1-1,TRBD1
TGTGCCAGCAGCTATAGGGCAAGCTCCTACGAGCAGTACTTC,CASSYRASSYEQYF,-,TRBV7-8,TRBJ2-7,-
TGTGCCAGCAAACTCGGGGGGCTCCAAGAGACCCAGTACTTC,CASKLGGLQETQYF,-,TRBV6-5,TRBJ2-5,-
TGTGCCAGCAGCGTAGCTTCTAGCGGGGGGAGCTACGAGCAGTACTTC,CASSVASSGGSYEQYF,-,TRBV9,TRBJ2-7,TRBD2
TGTGCCAGCACCTTAGTGTCAGGAAGATATGGCTACACCTTC,CASTLVSGRYGYTF,-,TRBV6-6,TRBJ1-2,-
TGCGCCAGCAGCCTAGGACAGGGACTTAATTCACCCCTCCACTTT,CASSLGQGLNSPLHF,-,TRBV5-1,TRBJ1-6,TRBD1
TGCGCCAGCAGCCATTCGACAGGGGGCGAGTGGGAGCAGTACTTC,CASSHSTGGEWEQYF,-,TRBV4-1,TRBJ2-5,TRBD1
TGCGCCAGCAGCCCCCAGGGAAGAGAAGCTTTCTTT,CASSPQGREAFF,-,TRBV5-1,TRBJ1-1,-
TGCGCCAGCACCTCGACTTCAAGCTCCTACAATGAGCAGTTCTTC,CASTSTSSSYNEQFF,once,TRBV5-1,TRBJ2-1,-
TGCGCCAGCAGCTTGGAGGGTAGGTATTCCTACAATGAGCAGTTCTTC,CASSLEGRYSYNEQFF,-,TRBV5-1,TRBJ2-1,-
TGCGCCAGCAGCACACGACAGCGAGGACCTGGAAACACCATATATTTT,CASSTRQRGPGNTIYF,-,TRBV4-1,TRBJ1-3,-
TGTGCCTGGAGTGTAGGGGGCACTAATGAAAAACTGTTTTTT,CAWSVGGTNEKLFF,-,TRBV30,TRBJ1-4,TRBD1
TGTGCCAGCTCACCAGGGGCAGGGCCACCCTACAATGAGCAGTTCTTC,CASSPGAGPPYNEQFF,-,TRBV18,TRBJ2-1,-
TGTGCCAGCAGCTTCCGGAGCGAAAATACGCAGTATTTT,CASSFRSENTQYF,-,TRBV11-2,TRBJ2-3,-
TGCAGTGCTAACCTTAGGGATGAGCAGTTCTTC,CSANLRDEQFF,-,TRBV20-1,TRBJ2-1,-
TGCGCCAGCAGCCCTGGGCAGAACACCGGGGAGCTGTTTTTT,CASSPGQNTGELFF,few,TRBV4-1,TRBJ2-2,-
TGTGCCAGCAGTCGGCTGCCAGGGGGAGGAGAAAAACTGTTTTTT,CASSRLPGGGEKLFF,-,TRBV6-6,TRBJ1-4,TRBD1
TGTGCCAGCAGTTTATCGCCGACTAGAGCGGGAGGTCCCAATGAGCAGTTCTTC,CASSLSPTRAGGPNEQFF,-,TRBV27,TRBJ2-1,TRBD2
TGCAGCGTTGAAGTCACAGGGCCAGAGACCCAGTACTTC,CSVEVTGPETQYF,-,TRBV29-1,TRBJ2-5,-
TGTGCCAGCACCTCCCCAGGTCACACCGGGGAGCTGTTTTTT,CASTSPGHTGELFF,once,TRBV28,TRBJ2-2,-
TGTGCCAGCAACCCGAGCCAGGGTCGGGCCTACGAGCAGTACTTC,CASNPSQGRAYEQYF,once,TRBV6-1,TRBJ2-7,-
TGTGCCAGCAGCCAAGCGCAGGGGAACACTGAAGCTTTCTTT,CASSQAQGNTEAFF,-,TRBV4-2,TRBJ1-1,-
TGCAGCGTTGGCGGCAGTCAAAACATTCAGTACTTC,CSVGGSQNIQYF,-,TRBV29-1,TRBJ2-4,-
TGTGCCAGCGGCGACAGGGGGAATAGCAATCAGCCCCAGCATTTT,CASGDRGNSNQPQHF,-,TRBV28,TRBJ1-5,TRBD1
TGCGCCAGCAGCCATCCCAGGGGGCGGGAGCCCCACTCCTACGAGCAGTACTTC,CASSHPRGREPHSYEQYF,-,TRBV4-1,TRBJ2-7,-
TGTGCCAGCAGCATAGCAAACCCCTCTAACAATGAGCAGTTCTTC,CASSIANPSNNEQFF,-,TRBV7-8,TRBJ2-1,-
TGTGCCAGCAGCGCCCGTTGGGGACTAGCGGGAGGGCCCGCAGATACGCAGTATTTT,CASSARWGLAGGPADTQYF,-,TRBV5-4,TRBJ2-3,TRBD2
TGTGCCAGCAGCCCAGGACTAGCGCTGTACAATGAGCAGTTCTTC,CASSPGLALYNEQFF,-,TRBV11-3,TRBJ2-1,TRBD2